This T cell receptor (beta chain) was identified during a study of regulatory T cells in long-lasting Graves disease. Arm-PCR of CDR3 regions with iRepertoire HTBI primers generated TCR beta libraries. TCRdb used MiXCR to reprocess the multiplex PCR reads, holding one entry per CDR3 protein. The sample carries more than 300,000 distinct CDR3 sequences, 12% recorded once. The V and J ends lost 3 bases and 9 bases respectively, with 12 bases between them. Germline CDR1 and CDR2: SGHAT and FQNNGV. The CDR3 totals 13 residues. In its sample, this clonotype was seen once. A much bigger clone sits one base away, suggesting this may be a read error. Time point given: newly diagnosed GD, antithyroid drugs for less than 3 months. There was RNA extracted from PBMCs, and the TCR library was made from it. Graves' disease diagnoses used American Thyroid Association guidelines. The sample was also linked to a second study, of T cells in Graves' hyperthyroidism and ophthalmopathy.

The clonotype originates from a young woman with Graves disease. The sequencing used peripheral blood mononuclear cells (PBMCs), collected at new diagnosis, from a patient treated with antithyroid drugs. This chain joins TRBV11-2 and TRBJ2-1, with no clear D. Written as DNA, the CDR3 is TGTGCCAGCAGCTTTGGTATAGTGAGTGAGCAGTTCTTC. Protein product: CASSFGIVSEQFF.